This T cell receptor (beta chain) comes out of a study of T cells in localized non-small cell lung cancer. Points from the study as a whole: Uninvolved adjacent lung, not tumor, had the highest T cell clonality.

TCRdb keeps only in-frame clones here, not all; method: immunoSEQ multiplex PCR. The repertoire holds about 48,000 clones, 77% seen once, with 17% in the top ten. About this clone itself: Its target is not known.

Germline CDR1 SGDLS, CDR2 YYNGEE. The CDR3 is 13 amino acids. V was clipped by 7 bases and J by 1 base, with 11 bases between them. The material sequenced was peripheral blood, taken before any cancer treatment. The V call is TRBV9, the J call TRBJ2-5, with unresolved D. The TCR originated in a man aged 40 to 75 with stage I squamous cell lung carcinoma. The DNA for the CDR3 is TGTGCCAGCTCCCTGTCCCTCCAAGAGACCCAGTACTTC. Amino acid sequence: CASSLSLQETQYF.